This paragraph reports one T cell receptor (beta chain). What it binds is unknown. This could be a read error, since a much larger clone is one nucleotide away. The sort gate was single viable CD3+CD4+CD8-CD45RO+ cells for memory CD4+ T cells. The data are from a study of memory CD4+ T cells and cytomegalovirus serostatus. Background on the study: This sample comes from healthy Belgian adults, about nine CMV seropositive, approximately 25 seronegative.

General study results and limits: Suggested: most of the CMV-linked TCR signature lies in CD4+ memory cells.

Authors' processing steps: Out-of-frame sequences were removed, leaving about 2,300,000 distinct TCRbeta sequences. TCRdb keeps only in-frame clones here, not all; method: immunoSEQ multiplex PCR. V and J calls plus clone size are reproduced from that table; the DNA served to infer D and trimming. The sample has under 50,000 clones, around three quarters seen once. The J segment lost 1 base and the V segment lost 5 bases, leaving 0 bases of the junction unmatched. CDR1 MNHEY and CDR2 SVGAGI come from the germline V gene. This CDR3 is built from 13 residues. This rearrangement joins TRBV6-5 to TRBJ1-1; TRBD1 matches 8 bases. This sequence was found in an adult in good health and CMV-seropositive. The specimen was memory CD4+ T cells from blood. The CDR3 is CASSGQGNTEAFF. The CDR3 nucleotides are TGTGCCAGCAGTGGACAGGGGAACACTGAAGCTTTCTTT.